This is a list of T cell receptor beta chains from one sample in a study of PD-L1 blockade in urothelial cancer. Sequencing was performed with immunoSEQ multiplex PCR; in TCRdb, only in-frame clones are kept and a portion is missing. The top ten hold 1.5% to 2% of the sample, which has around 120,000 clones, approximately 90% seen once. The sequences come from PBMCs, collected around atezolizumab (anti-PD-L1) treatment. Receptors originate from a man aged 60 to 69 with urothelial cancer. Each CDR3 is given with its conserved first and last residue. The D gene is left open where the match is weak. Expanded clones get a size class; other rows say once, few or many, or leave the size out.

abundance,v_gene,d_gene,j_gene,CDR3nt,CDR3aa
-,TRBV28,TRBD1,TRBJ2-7,TGTGCCAGCAGTTTGTCCGGGACAGCCTTAAACGAGCAGTACTTC,CASSLSGTALNEQYF
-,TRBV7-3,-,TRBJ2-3,TGTGCCAGCAGCTTAACTCAGGGGCCAGATACGCAGTATTTT,CASSLTQGPDTQYF
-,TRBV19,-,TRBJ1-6,TGTGCCAGTAGTATAGTGGGCAGCTCCTATAATTCACCCCTCCACTTT,CASSIVGSSYNSPLHF
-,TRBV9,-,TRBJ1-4,TGTGCCAGCAGCCAACCACTCTCGGGGGGAGGTAATGAAAAACTGTTTTTT,CASSQPLSGGGNEKLFF
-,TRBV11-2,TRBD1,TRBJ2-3,TGTGCCAGCAGCTTAACGGGGACAGGGAACGCCGCAGATACGCAGTATTTT,CASSLTGTGNAADTQYF
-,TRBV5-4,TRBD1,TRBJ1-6,TGTGCCAGCAGCCCGATTTCCGGACAGGTTAATTCACCCCTCCACTTT,CASSPISGQVNSPLHF
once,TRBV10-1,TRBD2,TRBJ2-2,TGCGCCAGCAGTGATAGTGCGGGAGGTTACACCGGGGAGCTGTTTTTT,CASSDSAGGYTGELFF
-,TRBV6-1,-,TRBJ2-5,TGTGCCAGCAGTGAAGTTGGGACTGTGCTGGAGACCCAGTACTTC,CASSEVGTVLETQYF
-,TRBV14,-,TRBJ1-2,TGTGCCAGCAGCCAAGTCCGACACCCCTATGGCTACACCTTC,CASSQVRHPYGYTF
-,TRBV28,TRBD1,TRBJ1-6,TGTGCCAGCACCCTACCGCAGGGGGTAGGTTCACCCCTCCACTTT,CASTLPQGVGSPLHF
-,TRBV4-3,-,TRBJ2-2,TGCGCCAGCAGCCAAGGGGGGGAGCCCGTAAAGCCCGGGGAGCTGTTTTTT,CASSQGGEPVKPGELFF
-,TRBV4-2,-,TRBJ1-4,TGTGCCAGCAGCCAAGAAGCGGGCAGGGACTTTGCCTCTCGGGAAAAACTGTTTTTT,CASSQEAGRDFASREKLFF
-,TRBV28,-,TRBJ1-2,TGTGCCAGCAGTTTATCCCACAACAACTATGGCTACACCTTC,CASSLSHNNYGYTF
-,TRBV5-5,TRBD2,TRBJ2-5,TGTGCCAGCAGCTTGCAACCCGGGACTAGCGGGGGGCAGGAGACCCAGTACTTC,CASSLQPGTSGGQETQYF
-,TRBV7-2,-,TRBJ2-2,TGTGCCAGCAGCTTGGGAGCGGTTTTTGTCGGGGAGCTGTTTTTT,CASSLGAVFVGELFF
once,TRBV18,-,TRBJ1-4,TGTGCCAGCTCACCACCCGGGGAACCGTCGGTGTTTTTT,CASSPPGEPSVFF
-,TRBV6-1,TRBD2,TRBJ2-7,TGTGCCAGCATTTTCGGACTAGGCTCCTACGAGCAGTACTTC,CASIFGLGSYEQYF
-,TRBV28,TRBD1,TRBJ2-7,TGTGCCAGCAGTTTAGTAGGGACAGGGTTGGGGACCCTCTACGAGCAGTACTTC,CASSLVGTGLGTLYEQYF
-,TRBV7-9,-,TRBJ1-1,TGTGCCAGCAGCTTAACATTGGACACTGAAGCTTTCTTT,CASSLTLDTEAFF
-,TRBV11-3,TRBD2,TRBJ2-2,TGTGCCAGCAGCTTGGGTTTTGGCCGGGGGGACACCGGGGAGCTGTTTTTT,CASSLGFGRGDTGELFF
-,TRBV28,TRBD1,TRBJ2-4,TGTGCCAGCAGTTTATCTGGGCAGGGGGAAAACATTCAGTACTTC,CASSLSGQGENIQYF
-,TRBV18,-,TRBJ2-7,TGTGCCAGCTCACACGCTATAATAGCTTCCTACGAGCAGTACTTC,CASSHAIIASYEQYF
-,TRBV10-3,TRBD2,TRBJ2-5,TGTGCCATCAGTGGTCTAGCGGAACAAGAGACCCAGTACTTC,CAISGLAEQETQYF
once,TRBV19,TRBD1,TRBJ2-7,TGTGCCAGTAGTGCCTCCGGGACAGGGATCTACGAGCAGTACTTC,CASSASGTGIYEQYF
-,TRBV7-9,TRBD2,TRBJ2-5,TGTGCCAGCAGCACGGGACTAGCGGCACAAGAGACCCAGTACTTC,CASSTGLAAQETQYF
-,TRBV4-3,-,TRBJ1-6,TGCGCCAGCAGCCAAGGTTTACGGTCACCCCTCCACTTT,CASSQGLRSPLHF
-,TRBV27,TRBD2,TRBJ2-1,TGTGCCAGCAGTTTTCTGACTAGCGGGAGGCGCAATGAGCAGTTCTTC,CASSFLTSGRRNEQFF
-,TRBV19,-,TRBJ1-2,TGTGCCAGTAGTTCGAGTCTAAATACTATTTATGGCTACACCTTC,CASSSSLNTIYGYTF
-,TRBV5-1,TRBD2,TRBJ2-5,TGCGCCAGCAGCACAGGACAGCGGGGGGCGGAGACCCAGTACTTC,CASSTGQRGAETQYF
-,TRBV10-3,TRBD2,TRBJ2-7,TGTGCCATCAGTGAGTCGGGACTAGCGGCGAAAACCTACGAGCAGTACTTC,CAISESGLAAKTYEQYF
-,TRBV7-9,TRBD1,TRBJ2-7,TGTGCCAGCAGCTTAACTCAACGGACAGGTTCCTACGAGCAGTACTTC,CASSLTQRTGSYEQYF
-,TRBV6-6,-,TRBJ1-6,TGTGCCAGCAGTTACGGGCGGGAAACACCCCTCCACTTT,CASSYGRETPLHF
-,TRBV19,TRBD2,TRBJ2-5,TGTGCCAGTAGTATTCCCGCCGGGACTAGCGGGAGCACGAAGACCCAGTACTTC,CASSIPAGTSGSTKTQYF
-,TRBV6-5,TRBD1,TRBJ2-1,TGTGCCAGCAGTTACGGTACAGGGGTAGCCTACAATGAGCAGTTCTTC,CASSYGTGVAYNEQFF
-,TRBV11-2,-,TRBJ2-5,TGTGCCAGCAGCTCCCGAGAGACCCAGTACTTC,CASSSRETQYF
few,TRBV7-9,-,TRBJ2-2,TGTGCCAGCAGCCCTCCAGGATCCAACACCGGGGAGCTGTTTTTT,CASSPPGSNTGELFF
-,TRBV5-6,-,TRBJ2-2,TGTGCCAGCCGCTTCGGGGGGCTAGGCGGGGAGCTGTTTTTT,CASRFGGLGGELFF
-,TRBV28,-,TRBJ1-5,TGTGCCAGCAGAAGGACAACCGGGCCCCAGCATTTT,CASRRTTGPQHF
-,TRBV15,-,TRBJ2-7,TGTGCCACCAGCAGAGATAAGGGGCGCGGCGAGCAGTACTTC,CATSRDKGRGEQYF
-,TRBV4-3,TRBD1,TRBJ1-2,TGCGCCAGCAGCCACACCGGGACAGGGTATGGCTACACCTTC,CASSHTGTGYGYTF
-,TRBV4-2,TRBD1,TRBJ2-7,TGTGCCAGCAGCCCCGGGACAGGGATCTACGAGCAGTACTTC,CASSPGTGIYEQYF
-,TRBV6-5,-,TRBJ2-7,TGTGCCAGCAGTAACCCGCCCTACTACGAGCAGTACTTC,CASSNPPYYEQYF
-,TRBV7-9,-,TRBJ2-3,TGTGCCAGCAGCGCCCGACTAGCAGGGGAGGTGGATACGCAGTATTTT,CASSARLAGEVDTQYF
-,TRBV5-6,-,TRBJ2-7,TGTGCCAGCAGCCCCACCGGGAACTACGAGCAGTACTTC,CASSPTGNYEQYF
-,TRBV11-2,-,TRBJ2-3,TGTGCCAGCAGCTACAGGGAGGGCAACACAGATACGCAGTATTTT,CASSYREGNTDTQYF
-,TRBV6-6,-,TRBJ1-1,TGTGCCAGCAACAAACATCTCCAGAACACTGAAGCTTTCTTT,CASNKHLQNTEAFF
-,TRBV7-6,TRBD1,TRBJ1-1,TGTGCCAGCAGCTCGGACAGGAACCCAACGAACACTGAAGCTTTCTTT,CASSSDRNPTNTEAFF